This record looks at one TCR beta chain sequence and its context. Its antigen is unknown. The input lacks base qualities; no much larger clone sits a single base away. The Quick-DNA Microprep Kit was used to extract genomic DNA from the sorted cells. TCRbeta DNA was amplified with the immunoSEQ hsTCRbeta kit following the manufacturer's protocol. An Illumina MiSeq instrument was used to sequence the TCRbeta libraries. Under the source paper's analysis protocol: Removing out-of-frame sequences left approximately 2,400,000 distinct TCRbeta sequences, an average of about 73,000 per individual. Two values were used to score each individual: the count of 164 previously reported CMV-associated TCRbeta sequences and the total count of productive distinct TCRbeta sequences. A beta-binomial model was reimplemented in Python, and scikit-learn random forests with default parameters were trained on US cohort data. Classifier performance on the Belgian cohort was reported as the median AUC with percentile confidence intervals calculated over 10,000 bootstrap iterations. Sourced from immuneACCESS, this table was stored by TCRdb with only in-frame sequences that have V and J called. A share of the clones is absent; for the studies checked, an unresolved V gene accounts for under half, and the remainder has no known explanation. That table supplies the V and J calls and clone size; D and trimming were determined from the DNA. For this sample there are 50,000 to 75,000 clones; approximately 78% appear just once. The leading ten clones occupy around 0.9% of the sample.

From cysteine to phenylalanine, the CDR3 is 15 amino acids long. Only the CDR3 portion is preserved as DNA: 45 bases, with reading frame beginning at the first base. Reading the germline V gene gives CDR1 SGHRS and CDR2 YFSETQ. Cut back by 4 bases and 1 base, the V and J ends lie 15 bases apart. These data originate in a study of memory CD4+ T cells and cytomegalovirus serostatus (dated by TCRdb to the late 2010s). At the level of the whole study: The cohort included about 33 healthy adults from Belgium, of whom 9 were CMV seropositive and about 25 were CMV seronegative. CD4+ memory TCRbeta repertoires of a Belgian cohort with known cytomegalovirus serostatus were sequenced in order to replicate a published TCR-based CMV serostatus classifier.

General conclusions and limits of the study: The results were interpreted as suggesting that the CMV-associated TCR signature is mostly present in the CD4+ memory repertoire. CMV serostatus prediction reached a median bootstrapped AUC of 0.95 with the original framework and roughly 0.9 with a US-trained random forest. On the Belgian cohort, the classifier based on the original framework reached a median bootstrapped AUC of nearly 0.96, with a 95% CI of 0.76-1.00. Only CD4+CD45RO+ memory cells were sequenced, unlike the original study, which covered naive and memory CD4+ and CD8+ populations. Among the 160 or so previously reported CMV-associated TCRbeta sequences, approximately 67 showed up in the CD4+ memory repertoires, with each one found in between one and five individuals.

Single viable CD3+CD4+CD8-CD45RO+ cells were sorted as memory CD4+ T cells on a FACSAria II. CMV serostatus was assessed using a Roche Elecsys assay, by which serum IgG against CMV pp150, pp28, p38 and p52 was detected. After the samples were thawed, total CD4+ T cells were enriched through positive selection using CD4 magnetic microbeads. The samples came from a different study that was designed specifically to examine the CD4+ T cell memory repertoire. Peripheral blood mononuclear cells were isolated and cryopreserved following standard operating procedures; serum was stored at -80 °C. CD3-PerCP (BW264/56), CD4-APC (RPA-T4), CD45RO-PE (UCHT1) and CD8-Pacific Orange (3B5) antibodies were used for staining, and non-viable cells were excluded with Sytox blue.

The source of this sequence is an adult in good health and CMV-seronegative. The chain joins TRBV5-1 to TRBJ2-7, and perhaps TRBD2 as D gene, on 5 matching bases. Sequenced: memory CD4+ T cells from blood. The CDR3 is CASSRTTDLSYEQYF. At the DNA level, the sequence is TGCGCCAGCAGCCGGACCACGGACTTATCCTACGAGCAGTACTTC.